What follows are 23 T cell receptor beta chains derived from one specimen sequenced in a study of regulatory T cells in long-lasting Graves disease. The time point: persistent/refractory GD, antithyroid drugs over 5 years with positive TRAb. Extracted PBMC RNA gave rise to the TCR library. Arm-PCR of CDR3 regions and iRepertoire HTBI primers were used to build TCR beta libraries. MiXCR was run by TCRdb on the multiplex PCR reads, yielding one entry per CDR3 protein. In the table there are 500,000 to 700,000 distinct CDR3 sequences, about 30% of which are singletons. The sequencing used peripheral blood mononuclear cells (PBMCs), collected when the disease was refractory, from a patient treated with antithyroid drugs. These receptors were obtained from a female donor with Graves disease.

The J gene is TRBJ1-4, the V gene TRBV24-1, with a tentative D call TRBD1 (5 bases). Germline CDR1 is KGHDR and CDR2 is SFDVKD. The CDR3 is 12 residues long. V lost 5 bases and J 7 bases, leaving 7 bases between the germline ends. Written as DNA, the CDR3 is TGTGCCACCAGTGGTAGGGGTGAAAAACTGTTTTTT. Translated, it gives CATSGRGEKLFF.

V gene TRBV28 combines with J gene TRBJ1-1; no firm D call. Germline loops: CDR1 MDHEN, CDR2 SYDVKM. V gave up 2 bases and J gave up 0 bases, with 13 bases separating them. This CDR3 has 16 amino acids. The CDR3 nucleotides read TGTGCCAGCAGTTTAATGGGTGAGGAAATGAACACTGAAGCTTTCTTT. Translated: CASSLMGEEMNTEAFF.

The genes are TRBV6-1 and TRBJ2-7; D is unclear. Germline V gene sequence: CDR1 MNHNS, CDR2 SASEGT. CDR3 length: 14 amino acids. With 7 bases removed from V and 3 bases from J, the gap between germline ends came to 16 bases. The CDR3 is CASTRMGTNYEQYF. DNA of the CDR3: TGTGCCAGCACTCGGATGGGCACCAACTACGAGCAGTACTTC.

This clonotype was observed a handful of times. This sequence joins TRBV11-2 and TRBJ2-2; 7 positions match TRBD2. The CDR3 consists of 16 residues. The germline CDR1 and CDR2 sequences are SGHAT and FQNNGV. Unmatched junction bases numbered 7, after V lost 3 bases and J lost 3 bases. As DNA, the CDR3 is TGTGCCAGCAGCTTTCGCGGGAGCAGGGACACCGGGGAGCTGTTTTTT. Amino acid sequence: CASSFRGSRDTGELFF. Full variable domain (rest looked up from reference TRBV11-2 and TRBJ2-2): EAGVAQSPRYKIIEKRQSVAFWCNPISGHATLYWYQQILGQGPKLLIQFQNNGVVDDSQLPKDRFSAERLKGVDSTLKIQPAKLEDSAVYLCASSFRGSRDTGELFFGEGSRLTVL.

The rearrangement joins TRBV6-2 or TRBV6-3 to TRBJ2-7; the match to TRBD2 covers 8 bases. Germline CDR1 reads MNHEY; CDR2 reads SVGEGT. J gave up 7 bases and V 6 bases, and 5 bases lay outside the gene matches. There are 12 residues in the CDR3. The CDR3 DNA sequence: TGTGCCAGCAGACACGGGAGGGGGGAGCAGTACTTC. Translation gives CASRHGRGEQYF.

The CDR3 DNA sequence: TGTGCCAGCAGACCCAGACGAAAGGAGGGTTCACCCCTCCACTTT. As protein: CASRPRRKEGSPLHF. V usage is TRBV12-3 or TRBV12-4 and J usage is TRBJ1-6; D unclear. Between the trimmed V and J ends, which lost 6 bases and 9 bases, there was a span of 18 bases. CDR3 size: 15 residues.

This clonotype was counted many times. CDR3 residues: CASSRTGTGGNQPQHF. The DNA for the CDR3 is TGTGCCAGCAGCCGTACCGGGACAGGGGGCAATCAGCCCCAGCATTTT. The chain couples TRBV11-2 to TRBJ1-5, with 10 bases matching TRBD1. The trim removed 5 bases at V and 2 bases at J, leaving 6 bases unmatched. The V gene's germline CDR1 is SGHAT and CDR2 FQNNGV. The CDR3 is 16 amino acids.

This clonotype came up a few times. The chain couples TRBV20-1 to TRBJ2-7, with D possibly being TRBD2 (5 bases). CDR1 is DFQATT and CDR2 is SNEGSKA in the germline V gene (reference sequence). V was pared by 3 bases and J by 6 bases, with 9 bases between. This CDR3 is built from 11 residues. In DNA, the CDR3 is TGCAGTGCTAGTGCGGGTCCCGAGCAGTACTTC. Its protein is CSASAGPEQYF.

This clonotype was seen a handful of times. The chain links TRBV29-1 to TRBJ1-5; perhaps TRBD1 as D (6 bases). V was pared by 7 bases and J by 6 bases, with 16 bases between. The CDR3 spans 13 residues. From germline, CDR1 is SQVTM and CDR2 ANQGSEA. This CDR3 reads CSDQKGGFQPQHF. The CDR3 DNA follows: TGCAGCGACCAAAAGGGGGGGTTTCAGCCCCAGCATTTT.

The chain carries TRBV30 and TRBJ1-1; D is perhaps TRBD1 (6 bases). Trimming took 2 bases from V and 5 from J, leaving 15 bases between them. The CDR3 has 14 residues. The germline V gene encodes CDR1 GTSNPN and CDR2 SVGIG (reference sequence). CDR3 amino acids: CAWSSRGLGTEAFF. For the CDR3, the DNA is TGTGCCTGGAGTTCGAGGGGGTTGGGGACTGAAGCTTTCTTT.

The CDR3 sequence: CASSQVEAFF. The CDR3 DNA reads TGTGCCAGCAGCCAAGTAGAAGCTTTCTTT. The chain carries TRBV12-3 or TRBV12-4 and TRBJ1-1; no clear D. There are 10 residues in the CDR3. V shed 6 bases and J shed 8 bases, with 7 bases lying between them.

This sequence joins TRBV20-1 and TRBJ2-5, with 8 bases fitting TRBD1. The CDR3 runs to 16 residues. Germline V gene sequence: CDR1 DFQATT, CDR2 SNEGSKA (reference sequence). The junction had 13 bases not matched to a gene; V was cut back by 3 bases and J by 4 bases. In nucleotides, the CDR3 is TGCAGTGCTAGGTCACGAACAGGGGGTGTGGGAGAGACCCAGTACTTC. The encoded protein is CSARSRTGGVGETQYF.

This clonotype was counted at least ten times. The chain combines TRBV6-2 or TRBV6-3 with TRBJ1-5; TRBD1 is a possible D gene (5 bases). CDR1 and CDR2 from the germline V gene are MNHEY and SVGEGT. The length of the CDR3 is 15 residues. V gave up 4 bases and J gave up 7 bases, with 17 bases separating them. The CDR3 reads CASSSLRDSAQPQHF. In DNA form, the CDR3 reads TGTGCCAGCAGTTCCCTCCGTGACAGCGCGCAGCCCCAGCATTTT.

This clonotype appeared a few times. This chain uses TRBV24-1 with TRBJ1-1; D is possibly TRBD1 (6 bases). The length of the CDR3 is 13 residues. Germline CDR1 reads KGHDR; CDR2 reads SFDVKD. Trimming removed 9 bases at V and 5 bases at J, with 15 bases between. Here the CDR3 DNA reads TGTGCCACCCGGGGAGGGGGGGAAACTGAAGCTTTCTTT. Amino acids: CATRGGGETEAFF.

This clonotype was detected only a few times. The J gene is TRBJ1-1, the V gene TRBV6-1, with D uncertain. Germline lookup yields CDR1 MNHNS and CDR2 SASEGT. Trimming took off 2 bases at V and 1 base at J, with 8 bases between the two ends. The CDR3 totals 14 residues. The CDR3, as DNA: TGTGCCAGCAGTGAAAAGTGGGGGAACACTGAAGCTTTCTTT. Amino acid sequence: CASSEKWGNTEAFF.

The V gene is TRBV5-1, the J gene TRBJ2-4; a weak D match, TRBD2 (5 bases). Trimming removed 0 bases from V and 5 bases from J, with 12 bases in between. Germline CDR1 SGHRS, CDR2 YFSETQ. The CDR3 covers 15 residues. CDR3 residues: CASSLAGSPQNIQYF. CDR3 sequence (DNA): TGCGCCAGCAGCTTGGCTGGGAGCCCCCAAAACATTCAGTACTTC.

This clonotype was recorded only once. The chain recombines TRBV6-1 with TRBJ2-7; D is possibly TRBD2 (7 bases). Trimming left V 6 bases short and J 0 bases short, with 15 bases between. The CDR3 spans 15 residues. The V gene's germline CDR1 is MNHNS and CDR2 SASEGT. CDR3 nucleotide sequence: TGTGCCAGCAGGCCCCCCGCGGGGGCCTCCTACGAGCAGTACTTC. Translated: CASRPPAGASYEQYF.

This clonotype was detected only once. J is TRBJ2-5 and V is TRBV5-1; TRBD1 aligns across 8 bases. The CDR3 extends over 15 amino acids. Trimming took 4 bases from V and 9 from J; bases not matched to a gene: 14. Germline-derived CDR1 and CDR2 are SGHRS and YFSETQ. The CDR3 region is CASSQNTGQGRAQYF. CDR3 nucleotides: TGCGCCAGCAGCCAGAACACCGGACAGGGAAGGGCCCAGTACTTC.

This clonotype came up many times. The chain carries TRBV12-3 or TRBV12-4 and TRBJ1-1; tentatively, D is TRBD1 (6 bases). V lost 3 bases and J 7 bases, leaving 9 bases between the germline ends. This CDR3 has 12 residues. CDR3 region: CASSFGGFEAFF. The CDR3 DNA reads TGTGCCAGCAGTTTTGGGGGCTTTGAAGCTTTCTTT.

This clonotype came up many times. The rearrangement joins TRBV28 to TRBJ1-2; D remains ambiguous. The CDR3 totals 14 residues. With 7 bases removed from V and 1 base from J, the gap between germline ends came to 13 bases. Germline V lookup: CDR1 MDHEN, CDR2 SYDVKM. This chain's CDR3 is CASKVEGSNYGYTF. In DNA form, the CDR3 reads TGTGCCAGCAAGGTTGAAGGGAGTAACTATGGCTACACCTTC.

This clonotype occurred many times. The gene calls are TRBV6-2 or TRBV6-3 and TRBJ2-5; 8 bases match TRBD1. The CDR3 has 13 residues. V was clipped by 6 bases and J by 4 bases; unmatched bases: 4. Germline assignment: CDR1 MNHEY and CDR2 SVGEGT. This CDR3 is CASRDRAVETQYF. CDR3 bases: TGTGCCAGCAGGGACAGGGCAGTAGAGACCCAGTACTTC.

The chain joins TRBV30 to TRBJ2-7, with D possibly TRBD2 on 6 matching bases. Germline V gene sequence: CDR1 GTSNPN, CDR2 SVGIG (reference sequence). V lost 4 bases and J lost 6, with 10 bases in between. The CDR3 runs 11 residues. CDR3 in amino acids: CAWMGLSEQYF. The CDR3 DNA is TGTGCCTGGATGGGACTTTCCGAGCAGTACTTC.

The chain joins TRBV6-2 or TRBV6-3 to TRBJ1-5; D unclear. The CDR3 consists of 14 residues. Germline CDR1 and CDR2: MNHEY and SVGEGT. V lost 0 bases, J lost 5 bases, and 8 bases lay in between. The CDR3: CASSYSEYDQPQHF. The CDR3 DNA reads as TGTGCCAGCAGTTACTCGGAGTACGATCAGCCCCAGCATTTT.